This TCR beta chain is from a study of blood T cell repertoires in COVID-19. Study background: Acute and convalescent COVID-19 samples came from the United States, Italy and Spain. The analysed material was cDNA or gDNA that came from T cells, B-cell-depleted T cells, or PBMCs.

The CDR3 is 14 amino acids. V dropped 4 bases and J dropped 4 bases, with 13 bases sitting between them. Germline CDR1 LGHDT, CDR2 YNNKEL (reference sequence). In the study's own analysis: It was from reference gene primer amplification that nucleated cell counts were estimated. Measured with immunoSEQ multiplex PCR; TCRdb has only the in-frame clones, and not every one. V, J and clone size are taken as reported in that table, and D and trimming were inferred from the DNA itself. This table has about 300,000 clones, 85% to 90% appearing once. Recovery meant two consecutive negative NP/OP PCR tests, professional clearance, or resolved symptoms.

The chain uses TRBV3-1 (or the pseudogene TRBV3-2) and TRBJ2-5, with a possible D match to TRBD1 (6 bases). The TCR was taken from a man aged 25 to 40 who had recovered from COVID-19. The sequenced sample was PBMCs or T cells enriched from blood (not recorded which). The CDR3 coding sequence is TGTGCCAGCAGCCTCCGAACAGGGTTAGAGACCCAGTACTTC. It translates to CASSLRTGLETQYF.